This T cell receptor beta chain was profiled in a study of CD8+ T cells in alopecia areata. Background on the study: By percentage of affected scalp area, the severity of treated patients was scored. Study-wide findings and caveats: The study found higher clonality in lesional than normal scalp, especially in alopecia totalis/universalis. Tofacitinib significantly decreased scalp clonality and expanded CD8+ clones among top 100.

Reverse transcription of extracted RNA yielded cDNA, which provided the sequencing template. Sequenced by immunoSEQ multiplex PCR; TCRdb stores in-frame clones only, minus some. This sample has fewer than 250,000 clones, with 64% found just once. A word on this clone: As yet, its antigen is unknown.

Treatment given: oral pan-JAK inhibitor, 5-10 mg twice daily. From germline, CDR1 is GTSNPN and CDR2 SVGIG (reference sequence). Trimming pared 2 bases from V and 1 base from J, leaving 8 bases between. This CDR3 spans 13 amino acids. The sequence derives from a human donor with alopecia areata. V gene TRBV30 combines with J gene TRBJ1-2; tentative D call: TRBD1 (5 bases). Specimen: CD4+ T cells sorted from blood, collected at week 4, from a patient treated with tofacitinib. In nucleotides, the CDR3 is TGTGCCTGGAGTAGGGACGATAACTATGGCTACACCTTC. As protein: CAWSRDDNYGYTF.